This entry concerns a single T cell receptor (beta chain). What it binds is unknown. This record comes from a study of shared clonotypes between healthy human individuals. Study information: For every donor, three CD4 naive, three CD4 memory, two CD8 naive and one CD8 memory plates were used. Whole-study results and caveats: Blood was the only sampled material, and tissue repertoires likely differ.

Germline-derived CDR1 and CDR2 are SGHRS and YFSETQ. The CDR3 extends over 15 amino acids. V shed 7 bases and J shed 2 bases, with 15 bases lying between them. The data were produced by immunoSEQ multiplex PCR, yet TCRdb's version contains in-frame clones alone and is incomplete. The sample holds 2 million to 2.5 million clones, approximately 95% seen once. The chain uses TRBV5-1 and TRBJ2-2; a possible D gene is TRBD1 (6 bases). This sequence was found in a man younger than 30 in good health. Some clones in this sample may be carry-over from other donors' samples. Input material: naive CD4+ T cells from PBMCs. The subset is: CD45RA+ positively selected. CDR3 nucleotides: TGCGCCAGCCGCCCCGGGACACTAAACACCGGGGAGCTGTTTTTT. As protein: CASRPGTLNTGELFF.